Below are 5 T cell receptor beta chains sequenced from a single sample in a study of T cells after yellow fever vaccination. TCRdb ran MiXCR on the 5' RACE reads and lists one entry per CDR3 protein. Of under 700,000 distinct CDR3 sequences in the sample, around 17% were seen once. The specimen comprised PBMCs, sampled around 5 days after the first yellow fever vaccination. Receptors were obtained from a man aged 18 to 29 who received the YFV17D yellow fever vaccine.

Only a few counts were recorded for this clonotype. The genes are TRBV20-1 and TRBJ1-3, with D uncertain. V lost 3 bases and J lost 0, with 6 bases in between. This CDR3 spans 13 amino acids. The V gene's germline CDR1 is DFQATT and CDR2 SNEGSKA (reference sequence). The CDR3 here is CSASPNSGNTIYF. CDR3 DNA: TGCAGTGCTAGCCCCAACTCTGGAAACACCATATATTTT.

The CDR3 DNA follows: TGCGCCAGCAGCCAAATGGTCGAGAACACTGAAGCTTTCTTT. This encodes CASSQMVENTEAFF. The gene calls are TRBV4-1 and TRBJ1-1; the D is unclear. Germline V gene lookup returns CDR1 MGHRA and CDR2 YSYEKL. CDR3 length equals 14 residues. V dropped 2 bases and J dropped 1 base, with 8 bases sitting between them.

V usage is TRBV5-1 and J usage is TRBJ2-1; 7 bases line up with TRBD2. The CDR3 totals 16 residues. Germline V gene data show CDR1 as SGHRS and CDR2 as YFSETQ. Germline trimming cut 4 bases from V and 0 bases from J; bases unmatched to any gene: 7. The CDR3 DNA reads as TGCGCCAGCAGCCCGCGAGCGGGGAGCTCCTACAATGAGCAGTTCTTC. Translated, it gives CASSPRAGSSYNEQFF.

The rearrangement joins TRBV19 to TRBJ1-5; tentative D call: TRBD1 (6 bases). Germline CDR1 and CDR2: LNHDA and SQIVND (reference sequence). The CDR3 has 15 residues. Trimming shortened V by 2 bases and J by 3 bases, and 11 bases separated the two germline ends. As DNA, the CDR3 is TGTGCCAGTAGTATAATGGGACACTACAATCAGCCCCAGCATTTT. The encoded protein is CASSIMGHYNQPQHF.

The J gene is TRBJ1-6, the V gene TRBV20-1; D possibly corresponds to TRBD1 (6 bases). The CDR3 has 16 residues. Germline loops: CDR1 DFQATT, CDR2 SNEGSKA (reference sequence). The V and J ends lost 0 bases and 8 bases respectively, with 17 bases between them. The CDR3 nucleotides are TGCAGTGCTAGAGACCCCAGCGGGCAGGGGTATTCACCCCTCCACTTT. This sequence encodes CSARDPSGQGYSPLHF.